The T cell receptor (beta chain) under discussion was sequenced for a study of cytomegalovirus exposure and HLA in healthy donors (dated by TCRdb to 2016 to 2017). In terms of the full investigation: An earlier analysis of a few hundred of the donors reported around 280 Gb of sequence data and 117 million unique TCR beta sequences obtained from about 200 million T cells. An early release covering about 600 HLA-typed donors comprised roughly 300 gigabases of sequencing data and approximately 80 million unique TCR sequences. Of the roughly 400 genotyped donors, about 84% fell in the genetic ancestry cluster associated with self-reported Caucasian donors. The study was designed to test whether signatures of past pathogen exposure could be identified by cataloging public T cell receptors. The study used immunosequencing to profile the T cell repertoires of 666 subjects and linked those repertoires to cytomegalovirus serostatus. In addition to the first cohort of 666 subjects, a separate validation cohort of 130 or so different subjects was used. To predict cytomegalovirus infection status, the study brought together high-throughput TCR immunosequencing, statistical association of individual TCRs with disease status, and machine learning. A later analysis re-examined previously published TCR beta repertoires from roughly 650 donors and added high-resolution HLA genotyping to investigate patterns of TCR occurrence. Rather than drawing on any new phenotypic data, the later analysis identified candidate immune exposures from TCR beta sequences and the way those sequences occurred across donors. In an earlier analysis of about 590 of the donors, high-throughput TCR beta sequencing was used to judge whether each TCR beta V gene segment behaved as functional or pseudogenic. Donor age, sex, ethnicity and CMV serostatus were compiled together with the repertoire data. Genome-wide SNP genotypes for about 65% of the roughly 670 donors were used in a later genetic analysis, which treated that subset as a discovery cohort. All discovery cohort repertoires had been generated on a single sequencing platform. HLA typing covered class I and class II loci at four-digit resolution. The number of donors typed differed by locus, with roughly 620-640 for A, B, C, DRB1 and DQB1, 522 for DQA1, 600 to 610 for DPA1, and about 450 for DPB1. Because of strong linkage in the cohort, roughly 5 DR-DQ haplotypes were treated as single units for association and clustering. Among roughly 400 genotyped donors of the cohort, an average of 235,054 unique TCR beta nucleotide sequences were sequenced per donor, roughly 18% of them non-productive.

This clone was detected only once. Its antigen is unknown. No base quality values were provided; no much bigger clone lies one nucleotide off. Libraries were prepared through the immunoSEQ multiplex PCR assay. For the multiplex PCR, a mixture combining 60 forward primers for TCR Vbeta segments and 13 reverse primers for TCR Jbeta segments was used. The CDR3 region of rearranged TCR beta genes was amplified from genomic DNA by a multiplex PCR assay. Amplified TCR beta libraries were sequenced as 87-base-pair reads on the Illumina HiSeq System. Turning to the authors' computational methods: A later analysis counted some 74 million unique TCR beta chains across the roughly 700 repertoires, and 10 million to 11 million of these chains were shared by at least two donors. Raw reads were error-corrected and collapsed into unique sequences with a nearest-neighbor algorithm that merged closely related sequences to remove PCR and sequencing errors. To assign V, D and J gene segments, CDR3 sequences were aligned to IMGT reference sequences. For a sequence to be retained, a match of at least six nucleotides to both a V gene segment and a J gene segment was required. A rearrangement was called productive if the CDR3 had no stop codons and remained in frame with V and J, and every other rearrangement was called non-productive. CDR3 was defined by IMGT convention, running from the second conserved V-encoded cysteine to the conserved J-encoded phenylalanine. The earlier analysis of approximately 590 of the donors excluded any sequence lacking an unambiguous match to a single V gene segment. In an earlier analysis of a few hundred of the donors, V segments were called functional above 56.7% productive rearrangements and were called segregating when the between-donor standard deviation exceeded 5%. A statistical classification framework was built for diagnosing cytomegalovirus status from the catalog of TCR beta chain sequences. In a later analysis, V and J genes were assigned by comparing TCR nucleotide sequences against IMGT/GENE-DB human TR gene sequences. In a later analysis, CDR3 sequences and most-parsimonious VDJ recombination scenarios were assigned using the TCRdist pipeline. In a later analysis, every TCR beta chain was defined by the combination of its CDR3 amino acid sequence and its V-gene family, and reads without a unique V-gene family were dropped. As a way to deal with suspected cross-contamination and a sequencing artifact, a later analysis dropped 640 or so nucleotide sequences that were highly shared and had low generation probability. In a later analysis, a clonal expansion index for each public chain was calculated from normalized within-repertoire ranks of inferred template counts. A later analysis computed generation probabilities with a VDJ recombination model fitted to out-of-frame rearrangements, and checked the results against IGoR. In a later analysis, TCR-TCR, TCR-HLA and TCR-CMV co-occurrence was scored with hypergeometric tests, and a repertoire-size bias correction was applied to TCR pairs. In a later analysis, false discovery rates were estimated by permuting HLA or CMV assignments 20 times. In a later analysis, co-occurring TCRs were grouped with DBSCAN, and TCRdist sequence similarity was added when clustering was performed within HLA-allele-positive subsets. Co-occurrence clustering excluded repertoires with fewer than 30,000 or more than 120,000 public chains, plus five with anomalous nucleotide sharing. The table comes from immuneACCESS by way of TCRdb, which keeps in-frame sequences with V and J called. Part of the clones is missing from these tables; in studies checked, under half for an unresolved V gene and the rest for unknown reasons. V, J and clone size are those of that table, while D and trimming were read from the DNA. A total of roughly 140,000 clones appear in this sample, 80% of them only once. The ten largest account for 4.5% of the sample.

What the research found in general, with its limitations: In a later analysis, over 15,000 TCR beta sequences were associated with specific HLA alleles at a false discovery rate of 0.05. The earlier analysis of 587 of the donors excluded some 16 rarely observed V segments, including chromosome 9 orphons, because counts were too low. A cluster of highly shared sequence variants was judged likely to be a technical artifact of the sequencing pipeline. Immune exposure information for the cohort was limited to CMV serostatus. The presence/absence analyses assumed that sequencing depth was roughly uniform across donors, and that assumption may not be true. Compared with equally common non-associated chains, HLA-associated TCR beta chains in a later analysis were more clonally expanded and had lower generation probabilities. A later analysis reported that several top co-occurrence clusters appeared linked to parvovirus B19, influenza, CMV and Epstein-Barr virus. Some IMGT-functional V segments, including TRBV6-2 and TRBV6-3, could not be distinguished by the 87-base-pair reads and were therefore excluded. In a later genetic analysis, fewer N-insertions in productive TCRs were reported among donors in an Asian-associated ancestry cluster than the approximately 670-donor mean. A further reported finding was that TCR beta sequences accurately predicted the HLA-A and HLA-B alleles for most subjects in the first cohort. Because HLA typing was unavailable for some donors at each locus, only the typed subset was used in association tests. According to the authors, the approach could potentially be generalized to other disease states and immunological phenotypes. Correlated functional status among segregating V segments might reflect linkage disequilibrium, but an unknown experimental factor could not be ruled out. The study listed 150 to 200 TCR beta chains as associated with cytomegalovirus. Only TCR beta chains were sequenced in this cohort, and the absence of alpha or paired-chain data limited detectable features. A later analysis found that most CMV-associated TCR beta chains appeared HLA-restricted, with HLA associations seemingly driven largely by CMV exposure. Three of the identified cytomegalovirus-associated TCR beta chains were confirmed in vitro to be specific for cytomegalovirus antigens. While some public TCRs were present in many individuals, most TCR sequences turned up only very rarely across donors. An association between a missense DCLRE1C variant and V-gene and J-gene trimming of TCR beta chains was found in a later genetic analysis and replicated in an independent cohort. In an earlier analysis of approximately 600 of the donors, most TCR beta V segments were observed in productive rearrangements about 90% or about 30% of the time, broadly matching IMGT annotations. The classifier was reported to diagnose cytomegalovirus status with high specificity and sensitivity in both the original and validation cohorts. When HLA alleles, especially DR and DQ, strongly co-occurred, TCR associations were difficult to assign to individual alleles. A later analysis found that TCR association rates varied across HLA loci, with DRB1 alleles showing the most associated TCRs and HLA-C alleles the fewest.

The cohort was made up of 500 to 800 healthy bone marrow donors. At the time of sampling, every cohort member was nominally healthy, though immune exposures that went unrecorded were likely present. The donor was CMV seronegative and was included in the group of over 300 seronegative cohort members. Every donor gave a peripheral blood sample, and the peripheral blood mononuclear cells from that sample were used for TCR beta sequencing. Genomic DNA extraction from the blood cell samples was performed with the Qiagen DNeasy Blood Extraction Kit. V loses 3 bases at its end and J loses 4 bases; junction bases beyond the gene matches: 2. The CDR3 sequence holds 14 residues, the cysteine and phenylalanine included. Kept here is only the CDR3 DNA, which spans 42 bases and is read in frame from base 1. The germline V gene encodes CDR1 MDHEN and CDR2 SYDVKM.

The TCR sequence derives from a man aged 35-49 years in good health and CMV-seronegative. Recombination connected TRBV28 to TRBJ2-3, and TRBD1 matches 9 of the central bases. The specimen sequenced was PBMCs. The nucleotides are TGTGCCAGCAGTTTTGGGACAGGGCCAGATACGCAGTATTTT. It specifies CASSFGTGPDTQYF.